These 5 T cell receptor beta chains came from one sample sequenced in a study of lymphopenia after photon versus proton radiotherapy. Here immunoSEQ multiplex PCR was the method, and the copy in TCRdb shows in-frame clones only, minus some. The sample contains 25,000 to 30,000 clones, approximately 90% of which appear only once. The sample in question was peripheral blood, obtained from a patient treated with proton-based radiotherapy. Every receptor here comes from a woman aged 60-70 years with cholangiocarcinoma. Some clones in this sample may be carry-over from other donors' samples.

CDR3 in amino acids: CASSSGRGRAYNEQFF. For the CDR3, the DNA is TGTGCCAGCAGTTCGGGCAGGGGCCGGGCCTACAATGAGCAGTTCTTC. The chain couples TRBV27 to TRBJ2-1; D is perhaps TRBD1 (6 bases). Trimming cost V 4 bases and J 2 bases, with 15 bases left between them. Germline CDR1 is MNHEY and CDR2 is SMNVEV (reference sequence). This CDR3 has 16 residues.

The CDR3 protein is CASTWTSGSYTQYF. CDR3 bases: TGTGCCAGTACCTGGACTAGCGGGAGTTATACGCAGTATTTT. The chain has TRBV19 and TRBJ2-3; 13 nucleotides align to TRBD2. The germline V gene has CDR1 LNHDA and CDR2 SQIVND (reference sequence). The length of the CDR3 is 14 residues. With V trimmed by 7 bases and J by 7 bases, 5 bases remained unmatched.

J is TRBJ2-1 and V is TRBV27; possibly TRBD2 for D (5 bases). The CDR3 is 17 residues long. From germline, CDR1 is MNHEY and CDR2 SMNVEV (reference sequence). Deletions cut 3 bases from V and 2 bases from J, with 17 bases between. CDR3 in DNA: TGTGCCAGCAGTTTCCCTCGGACTGCCCGAGCCTACAATGAGCAGTTCTTC. Translation gives CASSFPRTARAYNEQFF.

This chain links TRBV19 with TRBJ1-1; D gene uncertain. CDR3 length equals 15 residues. The germline V gene encodes CDR1 LNHDA and CDR2 SQIVND (reference sequence). V shed 5 bases and J shed 3 bases, with 16 bases lying between them. This CDR3 is CASSLGGFGDTEAFF. In DNA form, the CDR3 reads TGTGCCAGTAGTCTAGGCGGATTTGGGGACACTGAAGCTTTCTTT.

This chain joins TRBV18 and TRBJ1-4; D is perhaps TRBD1 (6 bases). CDR3 length: 18 residues. Germline CDR1 KGHSH, CDR2 LQKENI. V dropped 1 base and J dropped 1 base, with 16 bases sitting between them. CDR3 sequence reads: CASSPLGGGGRTNEKLFF. CDR3 sequence (DNA): TGTGCCAGCTCACCACTTGGGGGCGGGGGAAGAACTAATGAAAAACTGTTTTTT. The complete variable domain, with remaining parts taken from reference TRBV18 and TRBJ1-4, reads NAGVMQNPRHLVRRRGQEARLRCSPMKGHSHVYWYRQLPEEGLKFMVYLQKENIIDESGMPKERFSAEFPKEGPSILRIQQVVRGDSAAYFCASSPLGGGGRTNEKLFFGSGTQLSVL.